This T cell receptor beta chain was documented in a study of cytomegalovirus exposure and HLA in healthy donors (dated by TCRdb to the late 2010s). At the level of the whole study: An earlier analysis of several hundred of the donors reported about 250 Gb of sequence data and roughly 100 million unique TCR beta sequences from 150 million to 200 million T cells. About 310 gigabases of sequencing data and approximately 85 million unique TCR sequences were included in an early release covering several hundred HLA-typed donors. The genetic ancestry cluster associated with self-reported Caucasian donors included approximately 85% of the roughly 410 genotyped donors. The study was designed to test whether signatures of past pathogen exposure could be identified by cataloging public T cell receptors. The T cell repertoires of around 670 subjects were profiled by immunosequencing and related to cytomegalovirus serostatus. A separate validation cohort of more than 100 different subjects was used in addition to the roughly 620-subject first cohort. To predict cytomegalovirus infection status, the study combined high-throughput TCR immunosequencing, statistical association of individual TCRs with disease status, and machine learning. A later analysis re-examined previously published TCR beta repertoires from around 670 donors and added high-resolution HLA genotyping to investigate patterns of TCR occurrence. Rather than using new phenotypic data, the later analysis identified candidate immune exposures from TCR beta sequences and from how often those sequences occurred across donors. An earlier analysis of 450 to 750 of the donors used high-throughput TCR beta sequencing to judge whether each TCR beta V gene segment behaved as functional or pseudogenic. Donor age, sex, ethnicity and CMV serostatus were compiled alongside the repertoire data. In a later genetic analysis, genome-wide SNP genotypes for about 55% of the roughly 670 donors were used, and that subset was treated as a discovery cohort. All discovery cohort repertoires had been generated on a single sequencing platform. Class I and class II HLA loci were covered by the typing at four-digit resolution. The number of typed donors differed by locus: about 620-640 for A, B, C, DRB1 and DQB1; some 500 for DQA1; 606 for DPA1; and roughly 470 for DPB1. Five DR-DQ haplotypes were handled as single units for association and clustering because linkage in the cohort was strong. Among approximately 370 genotyped donors of the cohort, an average of around 250,000 unique TCR beta nucleotide sequences was sequenced per donor, of which 15% to 20% were non-productive.

The library came from the immunoSEQ multiplex PCR assay. For the multiplex PCR, a mixture combining 60 forward primers for TCR Vbeta segments and 13 reverse primers for TCR Jbeta segments was used. The CDR3 region of rearranged TCR beta genes was amplified from genomic DNA by a multiplex PCR assay. The Illumina HiSeq System was used to sequence the amplified TCR beta libraries as 87-base-pair reads. Per the original workflow: A later analysis counted tens of millions of unique TCR beta chains across the 550 to 700 repertoires, and about 10 million of these chains were shared by at least two donors. A nearest-neighbor algorithm error-corrected the raw reads and collapsed the reads into unique sequences, merging closely related sequences to remove PCR and sequencing errors. CDR3 sequences were aligned to IMGT reference sequences to assign V, D and J gene segments. For a sequence to be retained, at least a six-nucleotide match to both a V gene segment and a J gene segment was required. A rearrangement counted as productive if the CDR3 had no stop codons and remained in frame with V and J, and every other rearrangement counted as non-productive. Following IMGT convention, CDR3 was defined as the stretch from the second conserved V-encoded cysteine to the conserved J-encoded phenylalanine. The earlier analysis of about 560 of the donors excluded any sequence lacking an unambiguous match to a single V gene segment. An earlier analysis of some 500 of the donors classified V segments as functional when productive rearrangements were above 56.7% and as segregating when the standard deviation between donors was above 5%. A statistical classification framework was developed to diagnose cytomegalovirus status using the catalog of TCR beta chain sequences. V and J gene assignment, in a later analysis, came from comparing TCR nucleotide sequences with IMGT/GENE-DB human TR gene sequences. Using the TCRdist pipeline, a later analysis assigned CDR3 sequences along with most-parsimonious VDJ recombination scenarios. In a later analysis, every TCR beta chain was defined by the combination of its CDR3 amino acid sequence and its V-gene family, and reads without a unique V-gene family were dropped. To address suspected cross-contamination and a sequencing artifact, a later analysis removed over 500 highly shared, low-generation-probability nucleotide sequences. In a later analysis, a clonal expansion index for each public chain was calculated from normalized within-repertoire ranks of inferred template counts. A later analysis computed generation probabilities with a VDJ recombination model fitted to out-of-frame rearrangements, and checked the results against IGoR. In a later analysis, TCR-TCR, TCR-HLA and TCR-CMV co-occurrence was scored with hypergeometric tests, and a repertoire-size bias correction was applied to TCR pairs. A later analysis estimated false discovery rates by permuting HLA or CMV assignments 20 times. In a later analysis, co-occurring TCRs were grouped using DBSCAN, with TCRdist sequence similarity added in when clustering inside HLA-allele-positive subsets. Repertoires with fewer than 30,000 or more than 120,000 public chains, plus five repertoires with anomalous nucleotide sharing, were excluded from co-occurrence clustering. The source is immuneACCESS, and TCRdb retained only in-frame sequences with V and J called. Part of the clones is not carried over; for the studies checked, unresolved V genes explain less than half of this, and the remainder is unexplained. V and J calls and clone size come straight from that table; D and trimming were deduced from the DNA. The sample table shows about 82,000 clones, and approximately 69% are seen once. The ten largest clones add up to approximately 9% of the sample.

The cohort was made up of 650 to 700 healthy bone marrow donors. All cohort members were sampled while nominally healthy, although unrecorded immune exposures were likely present. The donor was CMV seropositive and was included in the group of approximately 310 seropositive cohort members. Each donor provided a peripheral blood sample, and peripheral blood mononuclear cells were used for TCR beta sequencing. The Qiagen DNeasy Blood Extraction Kit was used to extract genomic DNA from the blood cell samples. The junction carries 10 bases between V and J, which are trimmed by 5 bases and 3 bases respectively. According to the germline V gene, CDR1 reads ENHRY and CDR2 reads SYGVKD. The CDR3, from cysteine to phenylalanine, totals 13 residues. CDR3 DNA is the only sequence kept; it has 39 bases, read in frame from the first base. As to this clone: The antigen this receptor binds is unknown. Per-base quality was not reported, and no clone a single base away is much larger than it.

The paper as a whole reports these results and caveats: In a later genetic analysis, a missense DCLRE1C variant was associated with V-gene and J-gene trimming of TCR beta chains, and the association was replicated in an independent cohort. Only TCR beta chains were sequenced in this cohort, and the absence of alpha or paired-chain data limited detectable features. The study listed 164 TCR beta chains as associated with cytomegalovirus. Roughly 17 rarely observed V segments, including chromosome 9 orphons, were excluded from the earlier analysis of several hundred of the donors because counts were too low. A further reported finding was that TCR beta sequences accurately predicted the HLA-A and HLA-B alleles for most subjects in the first cohort. The authors suggested that the approach could potentially be extended to other disease states and immunological phenotypes. Assigning TCR associations to individual alleles was difficult when HLA alleles, especially DR and DQ, strongly co-occurred. Correlated functional status among segregating V segments might be attributable to linkage disequilibrium, but an unknown experimental factor could not be ruled out. In a later analysis, 15,000 to 20,000 TCR beta sequences were associated with specific HLA alleles at a false discovery rate of 0.05. In an earlier analysis of 587 of the donors, most TCR beta V segments appeared in productive rearrangements about 87% or about 30% of the time, broadly matching IMGT annotations. Compared with the 666-donor mean, donors in an Asian-associated ancestry cluster had fewer N-insertions in productive TCRs, according to a later genetic analysis. The 87-base-pair reads could not distinguish some IMGT-functional V segments, including TRBV6-2 and TRBV6-3, so those segments were excluded. A later analysis found that TCR association rates varied across HLA loci, with DRB1 alleles showing the most associated TCRs and HLA-C alleles the fewest. While some public TCRs were present in many individuals, most TCR sequences turned up only very rarely across donors. The classifier was reported to diagnose cytomegalovirus status with high specificity and sensitivity in both the original cohort and the validation cohort. A later analysis reported that several top co-occurrence clusters appeared linked to parvovirus B19, influenza, CMV and Epstein-Barr virus. The only immune exposure information available for the cohort was CMV serostatus. A few of the identified cytomegalovirus-associated TCR beta chains were confirmed in vitro to be specific for cytomegalovirus antigens. Sequencing depth was assumed to be roughly uniform across donors in the presence/absence analyses, though that assumption may not hold. Because HLA typing was unavailable for some donors at each locus, only the typed subset was used in association tests. A cluster of highly shared sequence variants was judged likely to be a technical artifact of the sequencing pipeline. A later analysis found that most CMV-associated TCR beta chains appeared HLA-restricted, with HLA associations seemingly driven largely by CMV exposure. Compared with equally common non-associated chains, HLA-associated TCR beta chains in a later analysis were more clonally expanded and had lower generation probabilities.

This receptor chain uses TRBV10-3 and TRBJ1-1; TRBD1 might be the D gene, on 6 matching bases. Sequencing used PBMCs. This TCR came from a man in his forties in good health and CMV-seropositive. The CDR3 loop reads CAISKGEYTEAFF. The nucleotides read TGTGCCATCAGTAAGGGGGAGTACACTGAAGCTTTCTTT.